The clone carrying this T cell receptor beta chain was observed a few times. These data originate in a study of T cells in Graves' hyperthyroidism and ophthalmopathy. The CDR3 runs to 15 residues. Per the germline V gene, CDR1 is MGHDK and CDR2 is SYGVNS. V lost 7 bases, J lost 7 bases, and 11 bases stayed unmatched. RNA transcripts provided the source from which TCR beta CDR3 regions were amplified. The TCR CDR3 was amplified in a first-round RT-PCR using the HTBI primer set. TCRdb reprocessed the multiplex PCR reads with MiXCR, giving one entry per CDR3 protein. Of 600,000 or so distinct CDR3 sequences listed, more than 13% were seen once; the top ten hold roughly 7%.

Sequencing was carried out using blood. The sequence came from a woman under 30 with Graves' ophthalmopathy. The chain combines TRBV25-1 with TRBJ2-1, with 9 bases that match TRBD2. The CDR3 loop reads CASIPAGGHENEQFF. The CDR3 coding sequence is TGTGCCAGCATCCCAGCGGGAGGCCATGAAAATGAGCAGTTCTTC.